This is a list of T cell receptor beta chains from one sample in a study of T-cell reconstitution after alpha-beta-depleted transplantation in children. From the PCR reads, TCRdb called clonotypes with MiXCR, one entry per CDR3 protein. The table includes 200,000 to 250,000 distinct CDR3 sequences, roughly a tenth detected once. This sample comprised PBMCs, obtained before TCRalphabeta/CD19-depleted stem cell transplant. Receptors originate from a child less than two years old with acute myeloid leukemia, due to receive a stem cell transplant. CDR3s include the opening cysteine and the closing phenylalanine or tryptophan. D genes are given only for firm matches. A row's size may be missing; if present it is once, few, many or a size class.

TRBJ2-2	many	TRBV20-1	NA	TGCAGTGCTAGAAAGCCGGCAGGGATCAACACCGGGGAGCTGTTTTTT	CSARKPAGINTGELFF
TRBJ2-1	many	TRBV7-8	NA	TGTGCCAGCACCCCACAGACCTCCTACAATGAGCAGTTCTTC	CASTPQTSYNEQFF
TRBJ2-1	NA	TRBV5-1	TRBD1	TGCGCCAGCAGCTTGACAGGGGGCATTTTCAATGAGCAGTTCTTC	CASSLTGGIFNEQFF
TRBJ2-3	many	TRBV2	TRBD1	TGTGCCAGCAGTGAAGAGGGGGCGGGTACGCAGTATTTT	CASSEEGAGTQYF
TRBJ2-1	many	TRBV7-9	TRBD1	TGTGCCAGCAGCTCCCGGGACAGAAACAATGAGCAGTTCTTC	CASSSRDRNNEQFF
TRBJ2-3	many	TRBV6-1	TRBD2	TGTGCCAGCAGTGAGCTAGCGGGAGGGGTTACAGATACGCAGTATTTT	CASSELAGGVTDTQYF
TRBJ2-7	many	TRBV7-2	NA	TGTGCCAGCAGCGGGGGACAACACTACGAGCAGTACTTC	CASSGGQHYEQYF
TRBJ1-4	NA	TRBV20-1	NA	TGCAGTGCTATAGGACGGGATGAAAAACTGTTTTTT	CSAIGRDEKLFF
TRBJ1-2	many	TRBV15	NA	TGTGCCACCAGCAGAGCGGGGAACTATGGCTACACCTTC	CATSRAGNYGYTF
TRBJ2-3	many	TRBV6-1	TRBD2	TGTGCCGGGAGGGGTCTTGGCACAGATACGCAGTATTTT	CAGRGLGTDTQYF
TRBJ2-1	many	TRBV5-1	NA	TGCGCCAGCAGCTTTCTAGCCGGAGGGAGCTCCTACAATGAGCAGTTCTTC	CASSFLAGGSSYNEQFF
TRBJ2-1	many	TRBV24-1	NA	TGTGCCACCAGTGATCCGGGACCCGACAAAAATGAGCAGTTCTTC	CATSDPGPDKNEQFF
TRBJ1-5	many	TRBV19	TRBD1	TGTGCCAGTAGCGGGCCGGGGACAGGGTCTCAGCCCCAGCATTTT	CASSGPGTGSQPQHF
TRBJ2-5	many	TRBV6-1	NA	TGTGCCAGCAGTGAGACGGGATGGGAGACCCAGTACTTC	CASSETGWETQYF
TRBJ1-1	many	TRBV7-3	NA	TGTGCCAGCAGCCCACAGCAGAACACTGAAGCTTTCTTT	CASSPQQNTEAFF
TRBJ2-2	few	TRBV5-1	NA	TGCGCCAGCAGCTTGGAGGCTGGAAAGAACACCGGGGAGCTGTTTTTT	CASSLEAGKNTGELFF
TRBJ1-3	many	TRBV5-1	NA	TGCGCCAGCAGCTTGGAGACCGCGGGGGAAAACGCCATATATTTT	CASSLETAGENAIYF
TRBJ1-5	many	TRBV24-1	NA	TGTGCCACCAGTGATCCCGACCAGCCCCAGCATTTT	CATSDPDQPQHF
TRBJ2-2	many	TRBV5-1	TRBD2	TGCGCCAGCAGCTTTGCAGCGGGAGGGTACACCGGGGAGCTGTTTTTT	CASSFAAGGYTGELFF
TRBJ1-4	many	TRBV29-1	NA	TGCAGCGTCGAAGTTGCAACTAATGAAAAACTGTTTTTT	CSVEVATNEKLFF
TRBJ1-3	many	TRBV6-5	TRBD1	TGTGCCAGCAGTTCCGCCACAGGGGTGACAAACACCATATATTTT	CASSSATGVTNTIYF
TRBJ1-2	many	TRBV28	NA	TGTGCCAGCTTCTCCCTCGGGACAACGGAGGTCTACACCTTC	CASFSLGTTEVYTF
TRBJ2-3	many	TRBV5-1	NA	TGCGCCAGCAGGCGCACAGATACGCAGTATTTT	CASRRTDTQYF
TRBJ1-2	NA	TRBV28	NA	TGTGCCAGCAGTTTTTCGGGGGATGGCGACACCTTC	CASSFSGDGDTF
TRBJ2-1	many	TRBV9	TRBD2	TGTGCCAGCAGCGTATCTAGCGGGAGGGACAATGAGCAGTTCTTC	CASSVSSGRDNEQFF
TRBJ2-7	many	TRBV5-1	NA	TGCGCCAGCAGCTTCCGACAGTCGAGCTCCTACGAGCAGTACTTC	CASSFRQSSSYEQYF
TRBJ1-5	many	TRBV6-2/TRBV6-3	TRBD1	TGTGCCAGCAGGTCAGGGGGAGCCAATCAGCCCCAGCATTTT	CASRSGGANQPQHF
TRBJ2-1	many	TRBV7-2	TRBD2	TGTGCCAGCAGAGCGGGACTAGCGGGAGGGAGGGCCAATGAGCAGTTCTTC	CASRAGLAGGRANEQFF
TRBJ2-1	many	TRBV24-1	TRBD2	TGTGCCACCAGTCGAGGGGCTAGCGGGAGTCCCAGCGACAATGAGCAGTTCTTC	CATSRGASGSPSDNEQFF
TRBJ2-7	many	TRBV5-1	TRBD1	TGCGCCAGCAGCGGTACGGGACAGGGCTCCTACGAGCAGTACTTC	CASSGTGQGSYEQYF
TRBJ2-1	few	TRBV7-9	TRBD2	TGTGCCAGCAGTCTACTAGCGGGAGGTTCCAATGAGCAGTTCTTC	CASSLLAGGSNEQFF
TRBJ1-2	many	TRBV18	NA	TGTGCCAGCTCATCCGACAGGGGCTACACCTTC	CASSSDRGYTF
TRBJ2-7	many	TRBV6-5	TRBD1	TGTGCCAGCAGTTACGGACAGGGGGCAGGATACGAGCAGTACTTC	CASSYGQGAGYEQYF
TRBJ1-1	many	TRBV7-2	NA	TGTGCCAGCAGGGAATGGCGCACTGAAGCTTTCTTT	CASREWRTEAFF
TRBJ2-2	many	TRBV6-5	NA	TGTGCCAGTTCCGGGGGGCCGATTGGGGAGCTGTTTTTT	CASSGGPIGELFF
TRBJ2-2	many	TRBV11-2	NA	TGTGCCAGCAGCTTAGGGGGGAGCGGGGAGCTGTTTTTT	CASSLGGSGELFF
TRBJ1-4	NA	TRBV2	NA	TGTGCCAGCAGTGAAGAAGCAACTAGTGAAAAACTGTTTTTT	CASSEEATSEKLFF
TRBJ2-7	NA	TRBV12-3/TRBV12-4	NA	TGTGCCAGCAGTTTGTCGCCTTCCTACGAGCAGTACTTC	CASSLSPSYEQYF
TRBJ1-1	many	TRBV28	NA	TGTGCCAGCAGTTTTGAAGGGGCGCCTGAAGCTTTCTTT	CASSFEGAPEAFF
TRBJ1-3	many	TRBV27	TRBD1	TGTGCCAGCAGTTTCCGCAGGGGGTATGGAAACACCATATATTTT	CASSFRRGYGNTIYF
TRBJ2-5	many	TRBV18	NA	TGTGCCAGCTCACCTCAGCGGATACAAGAGACCCAGTACTTC	CASSPQRIQETQYF
TRBJ2-1	NA	TRBV10-1	TRBD2	TGCGCCAGCAGTGGAAGGACTAGCGGGGGGGTCTACAATGAGCAGTTCTTC	CASSGRTSGGVYNEQFF